The clone carrying this T cell receptor (beta chain) has just a few counts. Its antigen remains unknown. The data were obtained in a study of neurological immune-mediated disorders. The study, taken as a whole, reports: On phylogenetic grouping, the repertoires of 18 of 34 multiple sclerosis patients fell within one related-CDR3 cluster, constituting a possible signature.

CDR1 and CDR2 from the germline V gene are KGHDR and SFDVKD. The germline V and J ends were trimmed by 7 bases and 0 bases, with 12 bases remaining between them. CDR3 length: 15 residues. The sample's time point: longitudinal time-point 2. Stored at -80 C, 2 million PBMCs were the source of the unsorted libraries. TCRdb re-called the 5' RACE reads through MiXCR, storing one row per CDR3 protein. The table includes about 80,000 distinct CDR3 sequences, around 6% detected once. Sequenced material: PBMCs. The chain recombines TRBV24-1 with TRBJ2-1; the D gene is possibly TRBD1 (5 bases). This clonotype was sampled from a woman in her sixties or seventies with multiple sclerosis. The CDR3 loop reads CATSVDSLSYNEQFF. CDR3 nucleotide sequence: TGTGCCACCAGCGTCGACAGCCTCTCCTACAATGAGCAGTTCTTC.